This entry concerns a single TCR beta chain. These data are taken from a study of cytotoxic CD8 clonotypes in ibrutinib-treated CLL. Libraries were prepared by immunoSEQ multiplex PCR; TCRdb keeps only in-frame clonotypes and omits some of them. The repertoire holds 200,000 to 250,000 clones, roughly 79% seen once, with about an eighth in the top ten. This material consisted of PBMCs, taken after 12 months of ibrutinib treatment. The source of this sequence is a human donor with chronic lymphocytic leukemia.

CDR3 sequence reads: CASTPGPRETQYF. Here the CDR3 DNA reads TGTGCCAGTACCCCGGGACCGAGAGAGACCCAGTACTTC. This rearrangement joins TRBV19 to TRBJ2-5; the D call may be TRBD1 or TRBD2 (5 bases each). The CDR3 extends over 13 amino acids. V shed 7 bases and J shed 4 bases, with 13 bases lying between them. Germline V gene data show CDR1 as LNHDA and CDR2 as SQIVND (reference sequence).